This note documents a single TCR beta chain sequence. The data were taken from a study of blood T cell repertoires in COVID-19. For the study at large: The United States, Italy and Spain were the sources of the acute and convalescent COVID-19 samples. In each case, the material was cDNA or gDNA derived from T cells, B-cell-depleted T cells, or PBMCs.

J gave up 2 bases and V 6 bases, and 7 bases lay outside the gene matches. CDR1 and CDR2 (germline): MNHEY, SVGAGI. This CDR3 contains 15 residues. Authors' data handling: It was from reference gene primer amplification that nucleated cell counts were estimated. Generated by immunoSEQ multiplex PCR, the TCRdb table keeps only in-frame clones and is missing some. That table supplies the V and J calls and clone size; D and trimming were determined from the DNA. The sample yields about 190,000 clones, around 83% seen once. The sequence was collected from a woman aged 40-49 years with acute or convalescent COVID-19. The sequenced sample consisted of peripheral blood. The rearrangement joins TRBV6-5 to TRBJ1-3, with 7 positions matching TRBD1. The CDR3: CASRTPGTAGNTIYF. The CDR3 nucleotides are TGTGCCAGCAGAACCCCCGGGACAGCTGGAAACACCATATATTTT.